This TCR beta chain was sequenced during a study of blood T cell repertoires in COVID-19. Study-level information: The samples span acute and convalescent COVID-19 from the United States, Italy and Spain.

The repertoire was sequenced with immunoSEQ multiplex PCR; TCRdb's copy has only in-frame clones and lacks some. Of hundreds of thousands of clones in the sample, over 75% were seen once. This CDR3 has 14 residues. Germline loops: CDR1 MGHDK, CDR2 SYGVNS. The V and J ends lost 6 bases and 4 bases respectively, with 12 bases between them. This sequence joins TRBV25-1 and TRBJ1-4, with unresolved D. This receptor was identified in a woman between 65 and 79 years old with COVID-19, enrolled during active disease. The sequenced sample was peripheral blood. This CDR3 reads CASRTANFNEKLFF. As DNA, the CDR3 is TGTGCCAGCAGAACAGCAAACTTTAATGAAAAACTGTTTTTT.